The 18 T cell receptor beta chains below come from one sample, sequenced in a study of cytomegalovirus exposure and HLA in healthy donors. Primers included in the PCR were 60 Vbeta and 13 Jbeta primers. Clones were read by immunoSEQ multiplex PCR, and TCRdb kept only the in-frame ones, dropping some. This table has some 180,000 clones, roughly a tenth appearing once. Sequenced sample: PBMCs. These receptors were obtained from a woman in her twenties or thirties in good health and CMV-seropositive.

The rearrangement links TRBV19 to TRBJ2-7, with D perhaps TRBD1 (6 bases). Trimming took 2 bases from V and 3 from J, leaving 11 bases between them. This CDR3 region has 14 residues. Germline V gene sequence: CDR1 LNHDA, CDR2 SQIVND (reference sequence). The CDR3 loop is CASSIRGHSYEQYF. CDR3 DNA: TGTGCCAGTAGTATACGGGGACACAGCTACGAGCAGTACTTC.

This sequence joins TRBV6-1 and TRBJ2-7; 10 nucleotides line up with TRBD2. The CDR3 consists of 13 residues. The germline gives CDR1 MNHNS, CDR2 SASEGT. Losses at the gene ends were 7 bases for V and 4 bases for J; bases not matched to a gene: 4. The CDR3 sequence: CASMSSGRYEQYF. The CDR3 DNA sequence: TGTGCCAGCATGAGTAGCGGGAGGTACGAGCAGTACTTC.

This clone has just a few counts. The rearrangement joins TRBV29-1 to TRBJ2-1; 11 bases map to TRBD2. CDR3 size: 15 residues. Germline V gene data show CDR1 as SQVTM and CDR2 as ANQGSEA. With V trimmed by 7 bases and J by 10 bases, 15 bases remained unmatched. CDR3 DNA: TGCAGCGCTCGACTTTGGGTAGCGGGAGGGAGCGAGCAGTTCTTC. Translating gives CSARLWVAGGSEQFF.

The chain couples TRBV5-4 to TRBJ2-3; TRBD2 aligns across 8 bases. CDR1 is SGHNT and CDR2 is YYREEE in the germline V gene (reference sequence). The CDR3 spans 16 residues. V dropped 0 bases and J dropped 5; count of bases not matched to a gene: 8. In DNA form, the CDR3 reads TGTGCCAGCAGCTTGGTGCCAGCGGGAGCGGGAGATACGCAGTATTTT. Its protein is CASSLVPAGAGDTQYF.

This clone occurred a few times. V is TRBV4-1 and J is TRBJ2-2, with unresolved D. Germline lookup yields CDR1 MGHRA and CDR2 YSYEKL. This CDR3 is 15 amino acids long. The ends were cut back, 4 bases at V and 3 bases at J, with 12 bases in the middle. CDR3 region: CASSPMLGDTGELFF. The CDR3 bases are TGCGCCAGCAGCCCAATGCTGGGCGACACCGGGGAGCTGTTTTTT.

This rearrangement joins TRBV19 to TRBJ1-1; tentative D call: TRBD1 (6 bases). The CDR3 covers 16 residues. CDR1 LNHDA and CDR2 SQIVND come from the germline V gene (reference sequence). Here the CDR3 reads CAARDTYSTMNTEAFF. The CDR3 DNA sequence: TGTGCAGCAAGGGACACTTATTCGACAATGAACACTGAAGCTTTCTTT. Using reference TRBV19 and TRBJ1-1 for the parts outside the CDR3, the full variable domain is DGGITQSPKYLFRKEGQNVTLSCEQNLNHDAMYWYRQDPGQGLRLIYYSQIVNDFQKGDIAEGYSVSREKKESFPLTVTSAQKNPTAFYLCAARDTYSTMNTEAFFGQGTRLTVV.

This clone was recorded a few times. The J gene is TRBJ2-7, the V gene TRBV10-1; TRBD2 aligns across 9 bases. This CDR3 is built from 13 residues. Trimming at V came to 8 bases and at J to 7 bases, leaving 9 bases not matched to a gene. Looked up from germline, CDR1 is WNHNN and CDR2 is SYGVQD (reference sequence). CDR3: CASAGTSRGEQYF. The CDR3 nucleotides read TGCGCCAGCGCCGGGACTAGCCGGGGGGAGCAGTACTTC.

In this sample, this clone turned up a few times. The V call is TRBV5-5, the J call TRBJ1-2; D unclear. Germline V gives CDR1 SGHKS, CDR2 YYEKEE (reference sequence). The V end lost 0 bases, the J end lost 10 bases, and 10 bases lay between the germline ends. The CDR3 has 12 amino acids. The CDR3 loop is CASSLDPIDYTF. The CDR3 nucleotides read TGTGCCAGCAGCTTGGATCCCATAGACTACACCTTC.

This clone was recorded a few times. Distinct nucleotide sequences in the sample also encode this CDR3. The chain has TRBV2 and TRBJ2-2, with TRBD1 matching over 7 bases. The J segment lost 2 bases and the V segment lost 5 bases, leaving 2 bases of the junction unmatched. The CDR3 is made up of 14 amino acids. The V gene's germline CDR1 is SNHLY and CDR2 FYNNEI. The CDR3 sequence: CASSWTGNTGELFF. The CDR3 region has the DNA TGTGCCAGCAGTTGGACAGGAAACACCGGGGAGCTGTTTTTT.

The CDR3, as DNA: TGTGCCAGCAGCTCCCTATACACTAGCCCTCAGATGAATACGCAGTATTTT. Amino acid sequence: CASSSLYTSPQMNTQYF. The V call is TRBV5-4, the J call TRBJ2-3; a weak D match, TRBD2 (6 bases). Trimming shortened V by 3 bases and J by 7 bases, and 24 bases separated the two germline ends. Germline V CDR1 and CDR2: SGHNT, YYREEE (reference sequence). The CDR3 is 17 amino acids.

This sequence joins TRBV30 and TRBJ1-6; D gene ambiguous. Germline V gives CDR1 GTSNPN, CDR2 SVGIG (reference sequence). Between the trimmed V and J ends, which lost 0 bases and 7 bases, there was a span of 13 bases. This CDR3 has 15 residues. In nucleotides, the CDR3 is TGTGCCTGGAGTGTCGAGCGGGCAGAAAATTCACCCCTCCACTTT. Translating gives CAWSVERAENSPLHF.

This rearrangement joins TRBV27 to TRBJ2-1, with TRBD1 matching over 9 bases. CDR1 MNHEY and CDR2 SMNVEV come from the germline V gene (reference sequence). The CDR3 sequence is 16 residues long. V shed 6 bases and J 4 bases; nucleotides not matched to a gene: 10. CDR3 nucleotide sequence: TGTGCCAGCAGAGCTACCGGGACAGGGAGTTACAATGAGCAGTTCTTC. Amino acids: CASRATGTGSYNEQFF.

In its sample, this clone was seen a few times. The V gene is TRBV9, the J gene TRBJ2-2; D is possibly TRBD1 (6 bases). V dropped 1 base and J dropped 4 bases, with 14 bases sitting between them. The germline CDR1 and CDR2 sequences are SGDLS and YYNGEE. This CDR3 has 16 residues. CDR3 sequence: CASSVLGTRVTGELFF. CDR3 in DNA: TGTGCCAGCAGCGTACTAGGGACAAGGGTCACCGGGGAGCTGTTTTTT. The full variable domain, completed using reference TRBV9 and TRBJ2-2, is DSGVTQTPKHLITATGQRVTLRCSPRSGDLSVYWYQQSLDQGLQFLIQYYNGEERAKGNILERFSAQQFPDLHSELNLSSLELGDSALYFCASSVLGTRVTGELFFGEGSRLTVL.

This clone showed up just a few times. The chain has TRBV27 and TRBJ2-5; no firm D call. Germline V gene data show CDR1 as MNHEY and CDR2 as SMNVEV (reference sequence). V lost 4 bases and J lost 10, with 10 bases in between. CDR3 length: 11 residues. The CDR3 DNA sequence: TGTGCCAGCAGTTCGGAGTATATCCAGTACTTC. It encodes CASSSEYIQYF.

The count of this clone is one. The CDR3 DNA reads TGTGCCAGCAGCGGGAGGGCTAAAAACATTCAGTACTTC. Translating it yields CASSGRAKNIQYF. This chain connects TRBV9 to TRBJ2-4; D might be TRBD2 (6 bases). The V and J ends lost 3 bases and 4 bases respectively, with 8 bases between them. CDR3 length equals 13 residues. CDR1 is SGDLS and CDR2 is YYNGEE in the germline V gene.

This clone appeared a few times. CDR3 residues: CASSFGQGETQYF. The CDR3 bases are TGCGCCAGCAGCTTCGGACAGGGGGAGACCCAGTACTTC. The rearrangement links TRBV5-1 to TRBJ2-5; 9 bases are a match to TRBD1. The V segment lost 2 bases and the J segment 5 bases; nucleotides outside the gene matches: 1. Per germline, CDR1 SGHRS and CDR2 YFSETQ. The CDR3 loop spans 13 amino acids. Supplemented by reference TRBV5-1 and TRBJ2-5, the full variable domain reads KAGVTQTPRYLIKTRGQQVTLSCSPISGHRSVSWYQQTPGQGLQFLFEYFSETQRNKGNFPGRFSGRQFSNSRSEMNVSTLELGDSALYLCASSFGQGETQYFGPGTRLLVL.

The chain employs TRBV5-1 and TRBJ1-2, with 8 bases matching TRBD1. Germline V lookup: CDR1 SGHRS, CDR2 YFSETQ. The CDR3 covers 15 residues. Unmatched junction bases numbered 4, after V lost 2 bases and J lost 1 base. The chain's CDR3 is CASSFTGGNNYGYTF. The CDR3 bases are TGCGCCAGCAGCTTCACAGGGGGGAATAACTATGGCTACACCTTC.

This clone came up a few times. The CDR3 spells CASSYVTGSYGYTF. DNA of the CDR3: TGTGCCAGCAGTTACGTGACAGGGTCGTATGGCTACACCTTC. This rearrangement joins TRBV6-5 to TRBJ1-2, with 7 bases fitting TRBD1. Losses at the gene ends were 2 bases for V and 5 bases for J; bases not matched to a gene: 5. Germline CDR1 is MNHEY and CDR2 is SVGAGI. The CDR3 extends over 14 amino acids.